One TCR beta chain is described in this entry. This specimen comes from a study of shared clonotypes between healthy human individuals. As defined, naive CD8 cells were CD45RO-negative and positively selected for CCR7, with terminally differentiated effector memory CD45RA+ cells excluded. The length of the CDR3 is 15 residues. Germline V lookup: CDR1 MNHEY, CDR2 SMNVEV (reference sequence). Between the trimmed V and J ends, which lost 4 bases and 2 bases, there was a span of 12 bases. Sequencing was performed with immunoSEQ multiplex PCR; in TCRdb, only in-frame clones are kept and a portion is missing. The table has around 560,000 clones, roughly 95% seen once.

The sequenced sample was naive CD8+ T cells sorted from blood. The genes are TRBV27 and TRBJ1-5; D not certain. This TCR came from a woman in her 30s in good health. CDR3 sequence (DNA): TGTGCCAGCAGTTCTAAACGGTGGGGCAATCAGCCCCAGCATTTT. Protein product: CASSSKRWGNQPQHF.